The 21 T cell receptor beta chains given below trace back to one sample, sequenced in a study of CD8 T cells in ankylosing spondylitis. One entry per CDR3 protein results from TCRdb running MiXCR on the 5' RACE reads. The data hold about 170,000 distinct CDR3 sequences, with approximately 20% observed a single time. Material for sequencing was blood, either unsorted or a sorted T cell fraction (not recorded which). These receptors were obtained from a male donor with ankylosing spondylitis or in good health (not recorded which).

In this sample, this clonotype turned up a few times. The chain couples TRBV7-9 to TRBJ2-3, with D unresolved. The CDR3 sequence is 12 residues long. In germline, CDR1 is SEHNR, CDR2 FQNEAQ (reference sequence). The V and J ends lost 11 bases and 2 bases respectively, with 11 bases between them. This CDR3 reads CAGREVTDTQYF. CDR3 nucleotide sequence: TGTGCCGGAAGAGAAGTCACAGATACGCAGTATTTT.

This clonotype was found many times. The gene calls are TRBV6-1 and TRBJ2-3; D possibly corresponds to TRBD1 (5 bases). V lost 5 bases to trimming and J lost 2 bases, with 11 bases between them. This CDR3 has 14 residues. Germline CDR1 MNHNS, CDR2 SASEGT. The CDR3 here is CASSRTGNTDTQYF. CDR3 DNA: TGTGCCAGCAGTAGAACAGGAAACACAGATACGCAGTATTTT.

V is TRBV10-3 and J is TRBJ2-3, with unresolved D. Trimming stripped 4 bases from V and 2 bases from J, with 13 bases between. CDR1 is ENHRY, CDR2 SYGVKD, per germline. The length of the CDR3 is 15 residues. The CDR3 is CAISVSPSSTDTQYF. CDR3 bases: TGTGCCATCAGTGTCAGTCCTTCTTCCACAGATACGCAGTATTTT.

This clonotype was seen many times. This rearrangement joins TRBV12-3 or TRBV12-4 to TRBJ1-3; D remains ambiguous. CDR3 size: 13 residues. V lost 6 bases to trimming and J lost 0 bases, with 6 bases between them. As DNA, the CDR3 is TGTGCCAGCAGCTTGAGCTCTGGAAACACCATATATTTT. Amino acid sequence: CASSLSSGNTIYF.

This clonotype was recorded many times. The J gene is TRBJ2-2, the V gene TRBV20-1, with 9 bases lining up with TRBD2. The CDR3 spans 15 residues. Per germline, CDR1 DFQATT and CDR2 SNEGSKA (reference sequence). V dropped 5 bases and J dropped 7; count of bases not matched to a gene: 11. Here the CDR3 reads CSAGIAGEAGGELFF. The CDR3, as DNA: TGCAGTGCTGGAATAGCGGGAGAGGCAGGCGGGGAGCTGTTTTTT.

Many counts were recorded for this clonotype. The gene calls are TRBV12-2 and TRBJ2-5; the D segment call TRBD1 is taken from the table without a DNA check. TRBV12-2 is a pseudogene locus. The CDR3 sequence is 15 residues long. The CDR3 bases are TGTGCAAGTCGCTTACGCCTCAGGGGGCAGGGGACCCAGTACTTC. This encodes CASRLRLRGQGTQYF.

This clonotype occurred many times. The rearrangement uses TRBV5-1 and TRBJ2-1; 15 bases align to TRBD2. Germline V CDR1 and CDR2: SGHRS, YFSETQ. Trimming cost V 1 base and J 10 bases; bases outside gene matches: 3. This CDR3 comprises 15 residues. The CDR3 loop reads CASSLTGLAGGEQFF. The CDR3 DNA sequence: TGCGCCAGCAGCTTGACCGGACTAGCGGGGGGGGAGCAGTTCTTC.

This clonotype was seen repeatedly, ten times or more. The chain joins TRBV20-1 to TRBJ2-3; 14 bases match TRBD2. The CDR3 runs to 17 residues. Germline loops: CDR1 DFQATT, CDR2 SNEGSKA (reference sequence). The V segment lost 6 bases and the J segment 0 bases; nucleotides outside the gene matches: 8. In nucleotides, the CDR3 is TGCAGTGCAGAATCCGGGACTAGCGGGAGAAGCACAGATACGCAGTATTTT. It yields the protein CSAESGTSGRSTDTQYF.

Ten or more counts support this clonotype. V and J are TRBV29-1 and TRBJ2-1; 8 bases map to TRBD1. The CDR3 covers 13 residues. J lost 8 bases, V lost 3 bases, and 6 bases had no gene match. Germline lookup yields CDR1 SQVTM and CDR2 ANQGSEA. CDR3 sequence reads: CSVDRTGSDEQFF. CDR3 bases: TGCAGCGTTGACAGGACAGGGAGCGATGAGCAGTTCTTC.

V usage is TRBV20-1 and J usage is TRBJ1-1; the D is unclear. Germline CDR1 and CDR2: DFQATT and SNEGSKA (reference sequence). V was trimmed by 1 base and J by 1 base, leaving 7 bases between them. This CDR3 comprises 13 residues. The CDR3 protein is CSARALGNTEAFF. CDR3 DNA: TGCAGTGCTAGAGCTCTGGGGAACACTGAAGCTTTCTTT.

This clonotype was detected many times. The V and J genes are TRBV20-1 and TRBJ2-7, with TRBD2 matching 11 bases. J lost 3 bases, V lost 6 bases, and 4 bases had no gene match. CDR3 length: 13 residues. Germline V CDR1 and CDR2: DFQATT, SNEGSKA (reference sequence). The CDR3 loop is CSATGTSGYEQYF. As DNA, the CDR3 is TGCAGTGCAACCGGGACTAGCGGCTACGAGCAGTACTTC.

Many counts were recorded for this clonotype. This chain uses TRBV19 with TRBJ1-2; tentatively, D is TRBD1 (6 bases). CDR1 LNHDA and CDR2 SQIVND come from the germline V gene (reference sequence). The CDR3 is 14 residues long. V gave up 4 bases and J gave up 2 bases, with 11 bases separating them. The CDR3 sequence is CASSTPGHNYGYTF. The CDR3 DNA reads as TGTGCCAGTAGTACCCCGGGACACAACTATGGCTACACCTTC.

On this clonotype: With a much larger clone just one base away, this may be a read error. The chain uses TRBV5-1 and TRBJ2-7; 8 positions match TRBD1. CDR1 is SGHRS and CDR2 is YFSETQ in the germline V gene. This CDR3 has 14 residues. CDR3 nucleotide sequence: TGCGCCAGCAGCTTATCAACAGGGGGTAGCGAGCTGTACTTC. Encoded protein: CASSLSTGGSELYF.

In DNA, the CDR3 is TGTGCCAGCAGCGTAGTGGGGCGAACAGATACGCAGTATTTT. Residues: CASSVVGRTDTQYF. The chain employs TRBV9 and TRBJ2-3; D may be TRBD1 (5 bases). CDR1 is SGDLS and CDR2 is YYNGEE in the germline V gene. The V end lost 0 bases, the J end lost 3 bases, and 8 bases lay between the germline ends. CDR3 length: 14 residues.

Only a few counts were recorded for this clonotype. The V gene is TRBV5-1, the J gene TRBJ2-1; tentatively, D is TRBD1 (5 bases). The CDR3 covers 15 residues. Trimming pared 0 bases from V and 4 bases from J, leaving 11 bases between. Germline V gene lookup returns CDR1 SGHRS and CDR2 YFSETQ. CDR3 sequence reads: CASSLDQGKYNEQFF. The CDR3 DNA reads TGCGCCAGCAGCTTGGACCAGGGAAAATACAATGAGCAGTTCTTC.

This clonotype occurred once. The J gene is TRBJ2-2, the V gene TRBV4-2; D is ambiguous. The CDR3 has 15 amino acids. V shed 4 bases and J shed 5 bases, with 14 bases lying between them. CDR1 is LGHNA, CDR2 YNFKEQ, per germline. The CDR3 spells CASSPGLPGTGELFF. The CDR3 DNA sequence: TGTGCCAGCAGCCCCGGGCTCCCCGGGACCGGGGAGCTGTTTTTT.

The sample holds many counts of this clonotype. The chain couples TRBV7-2 to TRBJ2-7; D may correspond to TRBD1 or TRBD2 (5 bases each). The V end lost 5 bases, the J end lost 0 bases, and 17 bases lay between the germline ends. Germline CDR1 and CDR2: SGHTA and FQGNSA. The length of the CDR3 is 16 residues. The CDR3 nucleotides are TGTGCCAGCAGCCCCGGGGCGATCCTTAACTCCTACGAGCAGTACTTC. The encoded protein is CASSPGAILNSYEQYF.

V usage is TRBV19 and J usage is TRBJ2-2; D gene ambiguous. This CDR3 is 16 amino acids long. CDR1 and CDR2 (germline): LNHDA, SQIVND (reference sequence). V lost 3 bases and J 0 bases, leaving 11 bases between the germline ends. The CDR3 loop is CASSIYLAPNTGELFF. CDR3 DNA: TGTGCCAGTAGTATTTACTTGGCACCGAACACCGGGGAGCTGTTTTTT.

V and J are TRBV12-3 or TRBV12-4 and TRBJ2-7; D remains ambiguous. The V and J ends lost 6 bases and 5 bases respectively, with 2 bases between them. CDR3 length equals 9 residues. CDR3 DNA sequence: TGTGCCAGCAGCCACGAGCAGTACTTC. The encoded protein is CASSHEQYF.

The CDR3 region is CASGSGADTQYF. As DNA, the CDR3 is TGTGCTAGTGGCTCAGGGGCAGATACGCAGTATTTT. V and J are TRBV12-5 and TRBJ2-3; D might be TRBD1 (6 bases). Trimming stripped 6 bases from V and 4 bases from J, with 8 bases between. The CDR3 has 12 amino acids. Germline V gene data show CDR1 as LGHNT and CDR2 as FRNRAP. Full variable domain (outside the CDR3, taken from reference TRBV12-5 and TRBJ2-3): DARVTQTPRHKVTEMGQEVTMRCQPILGHNTVFWYRQTMMQGLELLAYFRNRAPLDDSGMPKDRFSAEMPDATLATLKIQPSEPRDSAVYFCASGSGADTQYFGPGTRLTVL.

In its sample, this clonotype was seen a few times. The chain combines TRBV12-3 or TRBV12-4 with TRBJ1-5; D not resolved. Trimming left V 2 bases short and J 0 bases short, with 8 bases between. CDR3 size: 15 residues. CDR3 region: CASSLSDYSNQPQHF. Here the CDR3 DNA reads TGTGCCAGCAGTTTATCCGACTATAGCAATCAGCCCCAGCATTTT.